This entry lists 11 T cell receptor beta chains sequenced from one sample in a study of blood T cell repertoires in COVID-19 (dated by TCRdb to the early 2020s). Receptor libraries were prepared by the immunoSEQ multiplex PCR assay. This immuneACCESS table, as held by TCRdb, lists in-frame sequences with V and J called but not all clones. Of the missing ones, under half trace to an unresolved V gene in checked studies; the others have no known cause. The sample has under 350,000 clones on record, roughly nine tenths of them singletons. The ten largest clones add up to over 2% of the sample. The sequenced sample was PBMCs or T cells enriched from blood (not recorded which). All receptors come from a woman aged 18 to 35 who had recovered from COVID-19.

A single count supports this clone. At one end the junction does not follow the germline gene, possibly because of a read error. The chain recombines TRBV15 with TRBJ1-4; 8 positions agree with TRBD1. Germline CDR1 LNHNV, CDR2 YYDKDF (reference sequence). The CDR3 has 14 amino acids. This CDR3 reads CATSRGGQAVPFRF. The CDR3, as DNA: TGTGCCACCAGCAGAGGGGGACAGGCGGTTCCCTTTCGTTTT.

On this clone itself: This specimen includes other DNA sequences encoding the same CDR3. The chain joins TRBV30 to TRBJ2-3; D is perhaps TRBD1 (6 bases). This CDR3 spans 13 amino acids. The germline V and J ends were trimmed by 0 bases and 3 bases, with 7 bases remaining between them. Germline assignment: CDR1 GTSNPN and CDR2 SVGIG (reference sequence). CDR3 region: CAWSVRGTDTQYF. DNA of the CDR3: TGTGCCTGGAGTGTCAGGGGAACAGATACGCAGTATTTT.

This chain connects TRBV29-1 to TRBJ2-3; the D gene is possibly TRBD1 (5 bases). Trimming shortened V by 7 bases and J by 2 bases, and 13 bases separated the two germline ends. CDR3 length: 13 residues. Germline V gives CDR1 SQVTM, CDR2 ANQGSEA. The CDR3 nucleotides are TGCAGCGCTTTACAGGCCGCCACAGATACGCAGTATTTT. As protein: CSALQAATDTQYF.

The rearrangement uses TRBV27 and TRBJ1-1; 7 bases map to TRBD1. The germline V gene has CDR1 MNHEY and CDR2 SMNVEV (reference sequence). V lost 5 bases, J lost 10 bases, and 7 bases stayed unmatched. This CDR3 is 12 amino acids long. CDR3 amino acids: CASSRQGRVAFF. The CDR3 DNA sequence: TGTGCCAGCAGTCGACAGGGCCGGGTAGCTTTCTTT.

This clone has only one observation. This sequence joins TRBV28 and TRBJ2-7; TRBD1 is a possible D gene (5 bases). The CDR3 has 15 residues. Trimming removed 2 bases at V and 7 bases at J, with 18 bases between. Germline V gene sequence: CDR1 MDHEN, CDR2 SYDVKM. The CDR3 is CASSLGRAYHREQYF. Written as DNA, the CDR3 is TGTGCCAGCAGTTTAGGCAGGGCCTATCATCGGGAGCAGTACTTC. The variable domain in full, completed from reference TRBV28 and TRBJ2-7, reads DVKVTQSSRYLVKRTGEKVFLECVQDMDHENMFWYRQDPGLGLRLIYFSYDVKMKEKGDIPEGYSVSREKKERFSLILESASTNQTSMYLCASSLGRAYHREQYFGPGTRLTVT.

This chain connects TRBV28 to TRBJ2-1; 9 bases match TRBD2. The CDR3 has 12 amino acids. With V trimmed by 2 bases and J by 13 bases, 3 bases remained unmatched. From germline, CDR1 is MDHEN and CDR2 SYDVKM. CDR3 bases: TGTGCCAGCAGTTTACAGGGACTAGCCCAGTTCTTC. Translating gives CASSLQGLAQFF.

This chain connects TRBV28 to TRBJ2-2, with D possibly being TRBD1 (5 bases). Trimming left V 4 bases short and J 7 bases short, with 13 bases between. The CDR3 runs 14 residues. From germline, CDR1 is MDHEN and CDR2 SYDVKM. The CDR3 region is CASSSPGFVGELFF. The CDR3 DNA reads as TGTGCCAGCAGTTCCCCAGGGTTTGTCGGGGAGCTGTTTTTT.

The chain links TRBV2 to TRBJ2-1; 12 bases are shared with TRBD2. CDR1 and CDR2 from the germline V gene are SNHLY and FYNNEI. V shed 5 bases and J 8 bases; nucleotides not matched to a gene: 7. This CDR3 is 15 amino acids long. This chain's CDR3 is CASSTSGGNADEQFF. The CDR3 nucleotides are TGTGCCAGCAGTACTAGCGGGGGGAACGCCGATGAGCAGTTCTTC.

The gene calls are TRBV27 and TRBJ2-7; 8 nucleotides agree with TRBD1. Per germline, CDR1 MNHEY and CDR2 SMNVEV (reference sequence). The CDR3 is 13 residues long. Trimming removed 7 bases from V and 6 bases from J; junction bases left unmatched: 8. CDR3 protein: CASKFEDRVEQYF. The CDR3, as DNA: TGTGCCAGCAAATTCGAGGACAGGGTCGAGCAGTACTTC.

This chain connects TRBV28 to TRBJ2-2; D is uncertain. CDR1 is MDHEN, CDR2 SYDVKM, per germline. V lost 6 bases and J 4 bases, leaving 3 bases between the germline ends. The CDR3 is 11 residues long. The DNA for the CDR3 is TGTGCCAGCAGCTTCACCGGGGAGCTGTTTTTT. Protein: CASSFTGELFF.

This clone was seen only once. The gene calls are TRBV5-1 and TRBJ2-4; no definite D call. There are 12 residues in the CDR3. V lost 3 bases to trimming and J lost 2 bases, with 3 bases between them. Germline assignment: CDR1 SGHRS and CDR2 YFSETQ. Here the CDR3 reads CASSSTKNIQYF. CDR3 coding DNA: TGCGCCAGCAGCTCCACCAAAAACATTCAGTACTTC.